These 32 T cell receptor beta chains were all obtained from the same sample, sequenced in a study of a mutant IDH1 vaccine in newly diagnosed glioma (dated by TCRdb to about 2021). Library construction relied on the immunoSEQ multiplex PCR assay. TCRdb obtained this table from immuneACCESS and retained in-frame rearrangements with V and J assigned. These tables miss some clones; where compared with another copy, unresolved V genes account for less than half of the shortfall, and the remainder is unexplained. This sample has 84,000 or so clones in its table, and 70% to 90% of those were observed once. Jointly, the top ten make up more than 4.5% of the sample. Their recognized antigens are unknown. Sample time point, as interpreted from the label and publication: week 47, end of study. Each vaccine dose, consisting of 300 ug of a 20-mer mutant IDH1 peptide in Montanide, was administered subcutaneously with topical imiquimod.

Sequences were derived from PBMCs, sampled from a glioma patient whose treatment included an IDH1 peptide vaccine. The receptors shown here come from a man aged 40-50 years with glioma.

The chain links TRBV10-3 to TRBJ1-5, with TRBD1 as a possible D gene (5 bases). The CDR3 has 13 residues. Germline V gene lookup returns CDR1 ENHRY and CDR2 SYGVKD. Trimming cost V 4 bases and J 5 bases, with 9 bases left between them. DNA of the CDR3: TGTGCCATCAGTGGTACCAGGGATCAGCCCCAGCATTTT. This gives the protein CAISGTRDQPQHF.

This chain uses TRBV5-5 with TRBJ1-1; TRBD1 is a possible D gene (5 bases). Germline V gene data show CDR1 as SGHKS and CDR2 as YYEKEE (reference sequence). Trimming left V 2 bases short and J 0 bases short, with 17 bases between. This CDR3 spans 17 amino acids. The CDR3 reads CASSFRVQAGMNTEAFF. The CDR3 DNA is TGTGCCAGCAGCTTTCGTGTCCAAGCAGGGATGAACACTGAAGCTTTCTTT.

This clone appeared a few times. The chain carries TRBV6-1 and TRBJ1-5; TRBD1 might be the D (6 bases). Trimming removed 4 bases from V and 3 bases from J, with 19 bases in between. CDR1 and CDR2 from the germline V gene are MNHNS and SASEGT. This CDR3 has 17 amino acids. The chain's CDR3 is CASSATGTRGNNQPQHF. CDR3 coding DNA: TGTGCCAGCAGTGCGACCGGGACAAGGGGAAACAATCAGCCCCAGCATTTT.

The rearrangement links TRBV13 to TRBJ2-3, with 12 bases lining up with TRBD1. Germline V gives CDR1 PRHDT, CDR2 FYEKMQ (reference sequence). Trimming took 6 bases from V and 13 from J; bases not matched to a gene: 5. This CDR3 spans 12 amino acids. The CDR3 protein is CASSRGTGGEYF. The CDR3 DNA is TGTGCCAGCAGTCGGGGGACAGGGGGCGAGTATTTT. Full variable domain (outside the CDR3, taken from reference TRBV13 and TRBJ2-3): AAGVIQSPRHLIKEKRETATLKCYPIPRHDTVYWYQQGPGQDPQFLISFYEKMQSDKGSIPDRFSAQQFSDYHSELNMSSLELGDSALYFCASSRGTGGEYFGPGTRLTVL.

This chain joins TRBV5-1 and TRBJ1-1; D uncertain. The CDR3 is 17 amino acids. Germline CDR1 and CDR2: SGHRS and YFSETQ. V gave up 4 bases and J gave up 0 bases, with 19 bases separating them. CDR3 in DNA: TGCGCCAGCAGCCGCCGGGCCAATGGGCGCATGAACACTGAAGCTTTCTTT. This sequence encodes CASSRRANGRMNTEAFF.

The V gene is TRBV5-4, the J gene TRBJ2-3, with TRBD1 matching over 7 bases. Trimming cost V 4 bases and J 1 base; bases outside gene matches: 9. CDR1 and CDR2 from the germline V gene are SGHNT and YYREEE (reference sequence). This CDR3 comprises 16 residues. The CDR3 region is CASSLDRDVGTDTQYF. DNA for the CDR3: TGTGCCAGCAGCCTCGACAGGGATGTGGGCACAGATACGCAGTATTTT. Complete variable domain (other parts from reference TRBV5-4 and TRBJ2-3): ETGVTQSPTHLIKTRGQQVTLRCSSQSGHNTVSWYQQALGQGPQFIFQYYREEENGRGNFPPRFSGLQFPNYSSELNVNALELDDSALYLCASSLDRDVGTDTQYFGPGTRLTVL.

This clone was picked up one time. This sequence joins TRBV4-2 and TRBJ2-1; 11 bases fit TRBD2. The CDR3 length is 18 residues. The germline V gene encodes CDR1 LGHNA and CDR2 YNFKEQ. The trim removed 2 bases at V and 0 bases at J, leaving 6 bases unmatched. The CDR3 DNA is TGTGCCAGCAGCCAACGACTAGCGGGGTCTAGCTCCTACAATGAGCAGTTCTTC. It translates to CASSQRLAGSSSYNEQFF.

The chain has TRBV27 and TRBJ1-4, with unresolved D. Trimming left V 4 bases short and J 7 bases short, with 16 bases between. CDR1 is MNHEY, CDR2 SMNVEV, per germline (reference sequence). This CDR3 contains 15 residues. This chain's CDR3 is CASSSWAREGEKLFF. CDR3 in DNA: TGTGCCAGCAGTTCTTGGGCACGGGAAGGTGAAAAACTGTTTTTT.

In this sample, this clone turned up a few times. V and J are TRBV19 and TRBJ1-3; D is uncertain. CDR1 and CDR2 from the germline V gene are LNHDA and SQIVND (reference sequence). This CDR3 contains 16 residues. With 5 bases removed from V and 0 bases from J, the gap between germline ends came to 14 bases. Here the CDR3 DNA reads TGTGCCAGTAGTCCGCAGACTTCTTACTCTGGAAACACCATATATTTT. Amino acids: CASSPQTSYSGNTIYF.

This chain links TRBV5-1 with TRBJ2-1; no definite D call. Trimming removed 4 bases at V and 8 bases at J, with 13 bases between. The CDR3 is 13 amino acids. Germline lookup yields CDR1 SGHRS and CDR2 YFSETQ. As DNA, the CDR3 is TGCGCCAGCAGCCCTAGGTGGTCTCATGAGCAGTTCTTC. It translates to CASSPRWSHEQFF.

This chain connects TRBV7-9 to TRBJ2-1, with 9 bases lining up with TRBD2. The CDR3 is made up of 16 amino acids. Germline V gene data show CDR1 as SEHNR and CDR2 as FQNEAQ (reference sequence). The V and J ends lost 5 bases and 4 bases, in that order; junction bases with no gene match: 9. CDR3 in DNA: TGTGCCAGCAGCCCCCCGGGGGCGGGGGGGTACAATGAGCAGTTCTTC. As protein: CASSPPGAGGYNEQFF.

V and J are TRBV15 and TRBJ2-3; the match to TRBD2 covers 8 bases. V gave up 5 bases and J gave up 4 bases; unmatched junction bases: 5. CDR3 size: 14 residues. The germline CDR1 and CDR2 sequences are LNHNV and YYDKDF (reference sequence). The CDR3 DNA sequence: TGTGCCACCAGCGTAGCGGGAACGGCAGATACGCAGTATTTT. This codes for CATSVAGTADTQYF. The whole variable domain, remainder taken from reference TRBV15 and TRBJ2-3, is DAMVIQNPRYQVTQFGKPVTLSCSQTLNHNVMYWYQQKSSQAPKLLFHYYDKDFNNEADTPDNFQSRRPNTSFCFLDIRSPGLGDTAMYLCATSVAGTADTQYFGPGTRLTVL.

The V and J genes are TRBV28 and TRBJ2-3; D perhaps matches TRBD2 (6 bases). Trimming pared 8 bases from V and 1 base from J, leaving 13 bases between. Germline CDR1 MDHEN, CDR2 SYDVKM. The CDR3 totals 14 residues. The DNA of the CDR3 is TGTGCCAGCGGCCCCGGGGGAGGCACAGATACGCAGTATTTT. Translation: CASGPGGGTDTQYF.

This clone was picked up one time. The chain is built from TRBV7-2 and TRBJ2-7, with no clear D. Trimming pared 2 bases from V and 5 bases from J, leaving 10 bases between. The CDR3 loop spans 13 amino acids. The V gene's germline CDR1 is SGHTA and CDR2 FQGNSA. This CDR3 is CASSLWSPHEQYF. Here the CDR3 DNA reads TGTGCCAGCAGCTTATGGTCCCCACACGAGCAGTACTTC. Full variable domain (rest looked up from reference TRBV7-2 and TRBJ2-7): GAGVSQSPSNKVTEKGKDVELRCDPISGHTALYWYRQSLGQGLEFLIYFQGNSAPDKSGLPSDRFSAERTGGSVSTLTIQRTQQEDSAVYLCASSLWSPHEQYFGPGTRLTVT.

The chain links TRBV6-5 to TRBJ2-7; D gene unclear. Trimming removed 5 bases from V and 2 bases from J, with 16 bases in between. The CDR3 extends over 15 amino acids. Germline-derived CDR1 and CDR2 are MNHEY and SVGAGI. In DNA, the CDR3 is TGTGCCAGCAGTCCCGAACAGCTTGGCGCCTACGAGCAGTACTTC. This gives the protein CASSPEQLGAYEQYF.

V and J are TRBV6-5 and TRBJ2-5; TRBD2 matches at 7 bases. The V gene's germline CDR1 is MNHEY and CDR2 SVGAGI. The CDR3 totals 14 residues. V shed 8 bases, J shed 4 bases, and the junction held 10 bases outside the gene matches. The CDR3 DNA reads TGTGCCAGCTCCAACGGGGGGAGTGGAGAGACCCAGTACTTC. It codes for CASSNGGSGETQYF.

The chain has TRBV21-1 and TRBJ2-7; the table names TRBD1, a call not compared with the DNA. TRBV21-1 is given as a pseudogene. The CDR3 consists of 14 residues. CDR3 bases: TGTGCCAGCCCTAACCTCGACAGTAATTACGAGCAGTACTTC. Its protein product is CASPNLDSNYEQYF.

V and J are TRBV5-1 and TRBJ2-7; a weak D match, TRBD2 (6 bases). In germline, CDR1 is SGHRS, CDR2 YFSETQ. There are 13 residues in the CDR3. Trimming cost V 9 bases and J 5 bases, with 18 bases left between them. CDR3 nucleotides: TGCGCCACCTCCCCGCGGGGCTTGAACGAGCAGTACTTC. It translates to CATSPRGLNEQYF.

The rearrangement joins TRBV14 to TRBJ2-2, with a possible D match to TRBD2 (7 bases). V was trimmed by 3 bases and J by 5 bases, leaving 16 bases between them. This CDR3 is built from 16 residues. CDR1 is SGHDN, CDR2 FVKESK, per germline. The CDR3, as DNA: TGTGCCAGCAGCCAGGGATGGCGGGGGCGGACCGGGGAGCTGTTTTTT. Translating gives CASSQGWRGRTGELFF. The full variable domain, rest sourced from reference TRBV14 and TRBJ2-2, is EAGVTQFPSHSVIEKGQTVTLRCDPISGHDNLYWYRRVMGKEIKFLLHFVKESKQDESGMPNNRFLAERTGGTYSTLKVQPAELEDSGVYFCASSQGWRGRTGELFFGEGSRLTVL.

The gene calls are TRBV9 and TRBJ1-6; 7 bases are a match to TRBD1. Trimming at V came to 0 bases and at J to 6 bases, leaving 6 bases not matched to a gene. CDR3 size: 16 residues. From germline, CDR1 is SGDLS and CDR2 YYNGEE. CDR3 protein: CASSVDARGPNSPLHF. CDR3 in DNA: TGTGCCAGCAGCGTAGATGCAAGGGGGCCTAATTCACCCCTCCACTTT.

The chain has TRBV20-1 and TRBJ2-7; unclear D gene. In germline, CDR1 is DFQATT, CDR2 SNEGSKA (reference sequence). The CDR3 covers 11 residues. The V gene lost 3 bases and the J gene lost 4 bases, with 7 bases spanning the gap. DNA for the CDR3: TGCAGTGCTAGGAGACTTTACGAGCAGTACTTC. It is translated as CSARRLYEQYF.

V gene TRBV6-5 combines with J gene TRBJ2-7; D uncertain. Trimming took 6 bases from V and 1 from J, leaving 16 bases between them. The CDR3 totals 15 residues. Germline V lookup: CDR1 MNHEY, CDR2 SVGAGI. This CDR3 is CASSQYPTGSYEQYF. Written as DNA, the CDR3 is TGTGCCAGCAGCCAATACCCTACCGGGTCCTACGAGCAGTACTTC.

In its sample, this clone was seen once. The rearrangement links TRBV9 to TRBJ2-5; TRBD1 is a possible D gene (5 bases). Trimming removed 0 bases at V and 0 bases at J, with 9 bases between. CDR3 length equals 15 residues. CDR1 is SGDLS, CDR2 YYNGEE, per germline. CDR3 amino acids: CASSVGPGNQETQYF. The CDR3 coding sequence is TGTGCCAGCAGCGTAGGTCCAGGGAACCAAGAGACCCAGTACTTC.

The CDR3 bases are TGCGCCAGCAGCCAAGAAACTGGACAGGGGACTTCGAACACCGGGGAGCTGTTTTTT. Protein product: CASSQETGQGTSNTGELFF. The rearrangement joins TRBV4-3 to TRBJ2-2, with 9 bases fitting TRBD1. J was trimmed by 0 bases and V by 0 bases; bases with no gene match: 8. The CDR3 loop spans 19 amino acids. Looked up from germline, CDR1 is LGHNA and CDR2 is YSLEER.

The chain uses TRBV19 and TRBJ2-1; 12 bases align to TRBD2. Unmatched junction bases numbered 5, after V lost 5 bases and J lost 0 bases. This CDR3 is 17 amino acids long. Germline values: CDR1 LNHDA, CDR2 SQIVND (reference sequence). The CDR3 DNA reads TGTGCCAGTAGTCGACTAGCGGGAGTCGGCTCCTACAATGAGCAGTTCTTC. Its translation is CASSRLAGVGSYNEQFF.

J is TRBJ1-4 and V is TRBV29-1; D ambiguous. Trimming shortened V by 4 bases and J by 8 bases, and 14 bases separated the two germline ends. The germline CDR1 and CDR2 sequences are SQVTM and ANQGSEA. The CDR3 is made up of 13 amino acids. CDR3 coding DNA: TGCAGCGTTGTAAGGCCGGGGTGGGAAAAACTGTTTTTT. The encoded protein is CSVVRPGWEKLFF.

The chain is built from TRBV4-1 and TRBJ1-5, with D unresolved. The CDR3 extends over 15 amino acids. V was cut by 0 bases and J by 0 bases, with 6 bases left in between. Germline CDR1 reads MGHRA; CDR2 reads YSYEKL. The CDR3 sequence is CASSQDLPSNQPQHF. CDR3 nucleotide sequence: TGCGCCAGCAGCCAAGATCTCCCTAGCAATCAGCCCCAGCATTTT.

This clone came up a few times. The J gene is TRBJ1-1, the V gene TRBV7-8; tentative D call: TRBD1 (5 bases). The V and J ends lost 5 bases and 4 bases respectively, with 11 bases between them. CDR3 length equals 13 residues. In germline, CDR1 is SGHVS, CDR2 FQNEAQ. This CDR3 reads CASSPGGSTEAFF. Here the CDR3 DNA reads TGTGCCAGCAGCCCCGGGGGGAGCACTGAAGCTTTCTTT. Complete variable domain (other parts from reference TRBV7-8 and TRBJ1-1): GAGVSQSPRYKVAKRGQDVALRCDPISGHVSLFWYQQALGQGPEFLTYFQNEAQLDKSGLPSDRFFAERPEGSVSTLKIQRTQQEDSAVYLCASSPGGSTEAFFGQGTRLTVV.

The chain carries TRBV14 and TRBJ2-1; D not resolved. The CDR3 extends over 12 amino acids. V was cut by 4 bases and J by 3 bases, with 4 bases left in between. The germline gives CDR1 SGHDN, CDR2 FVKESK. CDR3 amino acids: CASSRVYNEQFF. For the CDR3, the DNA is TGTGCCAGCAGCCGGGTCTACAATGAGCAGTTCTTC. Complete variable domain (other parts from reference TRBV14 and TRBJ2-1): EAGVTQFPSHSVIEKGQTVTLRCDPISGHDNLYWYRRVMGKEIKFLLHFVKESKQDESGMPNNRFLAERTGGTYSTLKVQPAELEDSGVYFCASSRVYNEQFFGPGTRLTVL.

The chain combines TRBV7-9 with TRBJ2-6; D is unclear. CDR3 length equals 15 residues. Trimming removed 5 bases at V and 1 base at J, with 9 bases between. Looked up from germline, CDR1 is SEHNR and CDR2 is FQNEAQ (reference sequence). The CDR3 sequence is CASSPGWSGANVLTF. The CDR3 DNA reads TGTGCCAGCAGCCCAGGTTGGTCTGGGGCCAACGTCCTGACTTTC.

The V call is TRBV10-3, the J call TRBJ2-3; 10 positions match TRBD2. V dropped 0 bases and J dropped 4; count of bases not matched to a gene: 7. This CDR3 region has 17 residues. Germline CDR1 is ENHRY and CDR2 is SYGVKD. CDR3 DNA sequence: TGTGCCATCAGTGAGTCCGGAACTAGCGGGAAGTCAGATACGCAGTATTTT. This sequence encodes CAISESGTSGKSDTQYF.

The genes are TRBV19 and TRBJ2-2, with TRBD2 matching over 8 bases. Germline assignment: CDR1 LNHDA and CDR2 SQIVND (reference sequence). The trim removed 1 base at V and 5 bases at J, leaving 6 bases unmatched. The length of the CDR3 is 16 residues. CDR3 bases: TGTGCCAGTAGTATAGCCGGGACTAGGGTAACCGGGGAGCTGTTTTTT. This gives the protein CASSIAGTRVTGELFF.